The 20 T cell receptor beta chains given below trace back to one sample, sequenced in a study of cytomegalovirus exposure and HLA in healthy donors. The primer mix had 60 Vbeta and 13 Jbeta primers. This table comes from immunoSEQ multiplex PCR, and its TCRdb copy is limited to in-frame clones, with some not included. The table lists approximately 140,000 clones, 70% to 85% of them singletons. The sequenced sample consisted of PBMCs. The receptors originated from a boy between 10 and 17 years old in good health and CMV-seronegative.

This clone came up a few times. CDR3 nucleotide sequence: TGCGCCAGCAGTCAGCAGGGTGAAGCTTTCTTT. Amino acid sequence: CASSQQGEAFF. The V call is TRBV5-1, the J call TRBJ1-1, with D perhaps matching TRBD1 (5 bases). CDR3 length: 11 amino acids. Germline V gives CDR1 SGHRS, CDR2 YFSETQ. Trimming removed 5 bases from V and 7 bases from J, with 9 bases in between. Supplemented by reference TRBV5-1 and TRBJ1-1, the full variable domain reads KAGVTQTPRYLIKTRGQQVTLSCSPISGHRSVSWYQQTPGQGLQFLFEYFSETQRNKGNFPGRFSGRQFSNSRSEMNVSTLELGDSALYLCASSQQGEAFFGQGTRLTVV.

The gene calls are TRBV7-3 and TRBJ2-2; 8 nucleotides align to TRBD2. Germline V gene lookup returns CDR1 SGHTA and CDR2 FQGTGA. The CDR3 consists of 15 residues. The V and J ends lost 5 bases and 8 bases, in that order; junction bases with no gene match: 10. The CDR3 DNA reads as TGTGCCAGCAGCGTATCCGGGACTAGAACTGGGGAGCTGTTTTTT. Translating gives CASSVSGTRTGELFF.

This clone was detected only a few times. The V call is TRBV5-1, the J call TRBJ1-3; perhaps TRBD1 as D (5 bases). The CDR3 is 15 residues long. The germline gives CDR1 SGHRS, CDR2 YFSETQ. Between the trimmed V and J ends, which lost 5 bases and 3 bases, there was a span of 15 bases. Written as DNA, the CDR3 is TGCGCCAGCAGTTCCTCCGGGGGTGGTGGAAACACCATATATTTT. Translating it yields CASSSSGGGGNTIYF.

The V and J genes are TRBV28 and TRBJ1-2; 7 bases fit TRBD1. Germline CDR1 MDHEN, CDR2 SYDVKM. Unmatched junction bases numbered 3, after V lost 5 bases and J lost 9 bases. CDR3 length: 11 amino acids. This CDR3 reads CASSQGVSYTF. The CDR3 nucleotides are TGTGCCAGCAGTCAGGGGGTGAGCTACACCTTC.

This sequence joins TRBV7-9 and TRBJ2-1; 8 bases align to TRBD2. J gave up 7 bases and V 8 bases, and 13 bases lay outside the gene matches. The CDR3 totals 15 residues. CDR1 is SEHNR, CDR2 FQNEAQ, per germline (reference sequence). The chain's CDR3 is CASGLRGASLNEQFF. The CDR3 region has the DNA TGTGCCAGCGGGTTGCGGGGGGCCTCCCTGAATGAGCAGTTCTTC. The entire variable domain, with the rest obtained from reference TRBV7-9 and TRBJ2-1, is as follows: DTGVSQNPRHKITKRGQNVTFRCDPISEHNRLYWYRQTLGQGPEFLTYFQNEAQLEKSRLLSDRFSAERPKGSFSTLEIQRTEQGDSAMYLCASGLRGASLNEQFFGPGTRLTVL.

The J gene is TRBJ2-7, the V gene TRBV5-1, with 9 bases aligning to TRBD2. Per the germline V gene, CDR1 is SGHRS and CDR2 is YFSETQ. V dropped 5 bases and J dropped 0; count of bases not matched to a gene: 6. The CDR3 has 15 amino acids. CDR3 sequence: CASRPSGVISYEQYF. The DNA of the CDR3 is TGCGCCAGCAGACCTAGCGGGGTGATCTCCTACGAGCAGTACTTC.

The J gene is TRBJ2-1, the V gene TRBV13; TRBD2 is a possible D gene (6 bases). Germline V gives CDR1 PRHDT, CDR2 FYEKMQ (reference sequence). The V end lost 6 bases, the J end lost 2 bases, and 11 bases lay between the germline ends. The CDR3 sequence is 14 residues long. In nucleotides, the CDR3 is TGTGCCAGCAGTGGGGAGCGGGCCTACAATGAGCAGTTCTTC. It translates to CASSGERAYNEQFF.

V gene TRBV5-1 combines with J gene TRBJ2-3; 14 positions match TRBD2. CDR1 SGHRS and CDR2 YFSETQ come from the germline V gene. The CDR3 has 16 residues. Unmatched junction bases numbered 5, after V lost 6 bases and J lost 2 bases. The chain's CDR3 is CASTGLAGGLTDTQYF. In DNA, the CDR3 is TGCGCCAGCACAGGACTAGCGGGAGGCCTCACAGATACGCAGTATTTT. Using reference TRBV5-1 and TRBJ2-3 for the parts outside the CDR3, the full variable domain is KAGVTQTPRYLIKTRGQQVTLSCSPISGHRSVSWYQQTPGQGLQFLFEYFSETQRNKGNFPGRFSGRQFSNSRSEMNVSTLELGDSALYLCASTGLAGGLTDTQYFGPGTRLTVL.

The V gene is TRBV7-3, the J gene TRBJ2-3; 12 positions agree with TRBD2. V dropped 1 base and J dropped 7; count of bases not matched to a gene: 12. Germline CDR1 and CDR2: SGHTA and FQGTGA. The length of the CDR3 is 18 residues. The CDR3 loop reads CASSLMASGRAQQHTQYF. The CDR3 coding sequence is TGTGCCAGCAGCTTAATGGCTAGCGGGAGGGCCCAGCAACATACGCAGTATTTT. Filled out from reference TRBV7-3 and TRBJ2-3, the complete variable domain reads GAGVSQTPSNKVTEKGKYVELRCDPISGHTALYWYRQSLGQGPEFLIYFQGTGAADDSGLPNDRFFAVRPEGSVSTLKIQRTERGDSAVYLCASSLMASGRAQQHTQYFGPGTRLTVL.

The chain carries TRBV5-1 and TRBJ2-2; no reliable D call. This CDR3 contains 15 residues. Trimming pared 1 base from V and 0 bases from J, leaving 7 bases between. Germline values: CDR1 SGHRS, CDR2 YFSETQ. The CDR3 region has the DNA TGCGCCAGCAGCTTGACAGCCCCGAACACCGGGGAGCTGTTTTTT. Translation gives CASSLTAPNTGELFF.

The gene calls are TRBV11-1 and TRBJ2-7; 12 nucleotides agree with TRBD2. V lost 4 bases to trimming and J lost 2 bases; unmatched junction nucleotides: 9. This CDR3 has 17 amino acids. Germline lookup yields CDR1 SGHAT and CDR2 FQDESV (reference sequence). For the CDR3, the DNA is TGTGCCAGCAGCTCGAGGACTAGCGGGAAAACTACCTACGAGCAGTACTTC. Protein sequence: CASSSRTSGKTTYEQYF.

This chain links TRBV7-8 with TRBJ1-2; 8 nucleotides agree with TRBD1. CDR3 size: 15 residues. Trimming removed 1 base from V and 4 bases from J; junction bases left unmatched: 5. Germline V lookup: CDR1 SGHVS, CDR2 FQNEAQ. The CDR3 DNA sequence: TGTGCCAGCAGCTTAGAACAGGGGGGCCCCTATGGCTACACCTTC. As protein: CASSLEQGGPYGYTF.

This rearrangement joins TRBV12-5 to TRBJ1-3, with 8 bases fitting TRBD1. The CDR3 sequence is 16 residues long. Looked up from germline, CDR1 is LGHNT and CDR2 is FRNRAP. With 4 bases clipped from V and 3 bases from J, the junction kept 8 bases outside the gene matches. The CDR3 protein is CASGSRDRWFGNTIYF. The CDR3 DNA reads as TGTGCTAGTGGTTCGCGGGACAGGTGGTTTGGAAACACCATATATTTT.

The V gene is TRBV2, the J gene TRBJ2-1, with 8 bases lining up with TRBD1. CDR3 size: 17 residues. Germline V gene lookup returns CDR1 SNHLY and CDR2 FYNNEI. With 6 bases clipped from V and 8 bases from J, the junction kept 18 bases outside the gene matches. CDR3 region: CASRASGTGLFMDEQFF. The CDR3 DNA is TGTGCCAGCAGAGCGTCCGGGACAGGACTCTTTATGGATGAGCAGTTCTTC.

This rearrangement joins TRBV4-1 to TRBJ2-3; D is possibly TRBD2 (5 bases). V dropped 2 bases and J dropped 3 bases, with 6 bases sitting between them. Germline V gene data show CDR1 as MGHRA and CDR2 as YSYEKL. This CDR3 is built from 13 residues. For the CDR3, the DNA is TGCGCCAGCAGCCAAAGCGGTACAGATACGCAGTATTTT. Amino acids: CASSQSGTDTQYF.

This chain connects TRBV6-1 to TRBJ2-7, with 9 bases aligning to TRBD2. Germline V gives CDR1 MNHNS, CDR2 SASEGT. The CDR3 is 14 residues long. The junction had 13 bases not matched to a gene; V was cut back by 9 bases and J by 7 bases. CDR3 coding DNA: TGTGCCAGTCCCAGGGCGCGGGAGGGTGGGGAGCAGTACTTC. The encoded protein is CASPRAREGGEQYF.

Only one count was recorded for this clone. The chain recombines TRBV7-3 with TRBJ2-3; D unresolved. Germline CDR1 reads SGHTA; CDR2 reads FQGTGA. The CDR3 has 11 residues. V dropped 5 bases and J dropped 7 bases, with 7 bases sitting between them. The CDR3 loop reads CASSTANTQYF. The CDR3 DNA sequence: TGTGCCAGCAGCACAGCCAATACGCAGTATTTT.

The rearrangement joins TRBV29-1 to TRBJ1-2; 8 bases fit TRBD1. CDR1 is SQVTM, CDR2 ANQGSEA, per germline. The CDR3 covers 13 residues. The CDR3 spells CKVGQGENYGYTF. As DNA, the CDR3 is TGCAAAGTAGGACAGGGTGAAAACTATGGCTACACCTTC.

The chain links TRBV4-3 to TRBJ1-1; D not certain. V was pared by 1 base and J by 6 bases, with 24 bases between. Germline lookup yields CDR1 LGHNA and CDR2 YSLEER. The CDR3 covers 18 residues. The CDR3 DNA reads TGCGCCAGCAGCCAAGGAGTGGGTGGATCCAGTGTAAGCGCTGAAGCTTTCTTT. The encoded protein is CASSQGVGGSSVSAEAFF.

The J gene is TRBJ2-2, the V gene TRBV25-1, with 7 bases fitting TRBD2. This CDR3 has 14 amino acids. Germline trimming cut 6 bases from V and 1 base from J; bases unmatched to any gene: 2. The V gene's germline CDR1 is MGHDK and CDR2 SYGVNS. CDR3 nucleotides: TGTGCCAGCAGGGAGCGGGAGAACACCGGGGAGCTGTTTTTT. Its protein is CASRERENTGELFF.